This entry features one TCR beta chain sequence. The data stem from a study of blood T cells in healthy people across ages. CDR1 and CDR2 (germline): LGHNA, YSLEER. V dropped 0 bases and J dropped 0 bases, with 9 bases sitting between them. The CDR3 sequence is 16 residues long. Using a J-beta primer mix together with a sample-barcoded 5' primer, a second PCR was run for about 6 to 11 cycles. TCRdb ran MiXCR on the 5' RACE reads and lists one entry per CDR3 protein. The table has about 930,000 distinct CDR3 sequences, 25% to 35% seen once. Another study also made use of these data, one on T cells of mothers and their children. That report adds: Using about 1.5 ug per 15 ul, all extracted RNA underwent cDNA synthesis. Each mother yielded more than 9 million TCR beta CDR3 reads. Each child yielded approximately 2.9 million reads.

This TCR was recovered from a woman aged 40 to 50 in good health. The sample taken for sequencing was blood. The chain couples TRBV4-3 to TRBJ1-3; D gene uncertain. CDR3 region: CASSQDSYNSGNTIYF. CDR3 DNA: TGCGCCAGCAGCCAAGATTCCTACAACTCTGGAAACACCATATATTTT.